This TCR beta chain was recorded in a study of Ad26.COV2.S vaccination and SARS-CoV-2 variants. Noted treatment: some 20 received Ad26.COV2.S at low or high dose, single or two shots; about 5 received placebo; per-sample allocation not given. Following the first vaccine or placebo injection, samples were taken on day 63. Expressing Wuhan-strain SARS-CoV-2 spike, an Ad26 vector served as the vaccine. Method: immunoSEQ multiplex PCR; TCRdb's copy keeps in-frame clones and lacks some. The sample yields approximately 480,000 clones, about 83% seen once. The CDR3 spans 16 residues. Germline values: CDR1 LNHDA, CDR2 SQIVND (reference sequence). V lost 1 base and J lost 0, with 7 bases in between.

The chain combines TRBV19 with TRBJ2-6; unclear D gene. The sequence was obtained from a person aged 18-65 years who received the Ad26.COV2.S COVID-19 vaccine or a placebo. The material was peripheral blood, obtained in a trial of Ad26.COV2.S vaccine versus placebo. This CDR3 reads CASSIGPGSGANVLTF. CDR3 sequence (DNA): TGTGCCAGTAGTATAGGCCCAGGCTCTGGGGCCAACGTCCTGACTTTC.